This T cell receptor beta chain is from a study of blood T cell repertoires in COVID-19. Study in general: The samples span acute and convalescent COVID-19 from the United States, Italy and Spain.

Trimming removed 2 bases from V and 7 bases from J; junction bases left unmatched: 8. The germline CDR1 and CDR2 sequences are KGHSH and LQKENI. The CDR3 sequence is 15 residues long. Cohorts were determined from participant-reported clinical history. Recovered status applied to Cohort 3 donors who had two consecutive negative PCRs. It also applied to those with clearance or with symptom resolution. This clone was found a few times. As originally analysed: Estimates of nucleated cell counts were drawn from the amplification of reference gene primers. Method: immunoSEQ multiplex PCR; TCRdb's copy keeps in-frame clones and lacks some. V, J and clone size were drawn from that table, and D and trimming were deduced from the DNA. The table records 250,000 or so clones, over 75% of them present only once.

This sequence joins TRBV18 and TRBJ2-1; 7 bases align to TRBD2. This clonotype was obtained from a woman in her 50s who had recovered from COVID-19. Sequencing was carried out using PBMCs or T cells enriched from blood (not recorded which). The CDR3 spells CASSPREGLRNEQFF. The CDR3 DNA is TGTGCCAGCTCACCAAGGGAGGGCCTAAGGAATGAGCAGTTCTTC.